This is a list of T cell receptor beta chains from one sample in a study of CD8 T cells in Susac syndrome. Each CDR3 protein is one row after TCRdb ran MiXCR on the immunoSEQ multiplex PCR reads. The sample consists of 350,000 to 550,000 distinct CDR3 sequences, more than 80% of them appearing once. Sequencing used CD8+ T cells from PBMCs. The source of these receptors is a human donor with multiple sclerosis. CDR3s include the opening cysteine and the closing phenylalanine or tryptophan. D genes are given only for firm matches. Rows give clone size only sometimes, using once, few, many, or a class for an expanded clone.

>TRBV6-5|TRBD2|TRBJ2-3|once
TGTGCCAGCGGTTGGACTAGCGGTATCACAGATACGCAGTATTTT
CASGWTSGITDTQYF
>TRBV7-9|-|TRBJ2-5|-
TGTGCCAGCAGCCTATTGTTAAGGCTTGCGGGGCACCAAGAGACCCAGTACTTC
CASSLLLRLAGHQETQYF
>TRBV6-5|-|TRBJ1-4|-
TGTGCCAGCAGTGTGAGACTGGCGGCTAATGAAAAACTGTTTTTT
CASSVRLAANEKLFF
>TRBV30|-|TRBJ2-2|-
TGTGCCTGGAGTGGAGAGGCGACAAACACCGGGGAGCTGTTTTTT
CAWSGEATNTGELFF
>TRBV5-1|-|TRBJ1-6|-
TGCGCCAGCAGCCCGAGGGGGGACTCCTATAATTCACCCCTCCACTTT
CASSPRGDSYNSPLHF
>TRBV7-9|TRBD2|TRBJ2-1|-
TGTGCCAGCAGCCATCTCACTAGCGGGAGTACGGATGAGCAGTTCTTC
CASSHLTSGSTDEQFF
>TRBV13|TRBD2|TRBJ2-2|-
TGTGCCAGCAGCTCTAGCGGGAGAGGTACCGGGGAGCTGTTTTTT
CASSSSGRGTGELFF
>TRBV6-1|-|TRBJ1-5|few
TGTGCCAGCAGTTTGGGGGGGCATCAGCCCCAGCATTTT
CASSLGGHQPQHF
>TRBV4-1|TRBD1|TRBJ2-2|-
TGCGCCAGCAGCCACCTCGGGACAGACCACACCGGGGAGCTGTTTTTT
CASSHLGTDHTGELFF
>TRBV6-1|-|TRBJ1-5|-
TGTGCCAGCCTGATGGTCGGGACCGACAATCAGCCCCAGCATTTT
CASLMVGTDNQPQHF
>TRBV20-1|TRBD2|TRBJ2-1|-
TGCAGTGCTAGACGCATGGCGGGAGCGGATAATGAGCAGTTCTTC
CSARRMAGADNEQFF
>TRBV6-1|-|TRBJ1-1|-
TGTGCCAGCAGCCTCGCCCTACACAGACTAAAAACTGAAGCTTTCTTT
CASSLALHRLKTEAFF
>TRBV12-3/TRBV12-4|-|TRBJ1-2|-
TGTGCCAGCAGTCCCATGACTCCTAACTATGGCTACACCTTC
CASSPMTPNYGYTF
>TRBV5-4|TRBD1|TRBJ2-3|-
TGTGCCAGCATCCCGGGACAGGGGACTGGCACAGATACGCAGTATTTT
CASIPGQGTGTDTQYF
>TRBV4-1|-|TRBJ2-1|-
TGCGCCAGCAGCGATGGCAGATGGAACGATGAGCAGTTCTTC
CASSDGRWNDEQFF
>TRBV11-2|-|TRBJ1-1|-
TGTGCCAGCGGGCCGATTGCTTTCTTT
CASGPIAFF
>TRBV28|-|TRBJ1-4|-
TGTGCCAGCAGTTTAGTCCGGGCTGAAAAACTGTTTTTT
CASSLVRAEKLFF
>TRBV4-1|-|TRBJ1-6|-
TGCGCCAGCAGCCAAGATCCCAGAGTAAGCTCCTATAATTCACCCCTCCACTTT
CASSQDPRVSSYNSPLHF
>TRBV11-3|TRBD2|TRBJ2-3|-
TGTGCCAGCAGCCGCGCACTAGCGGGGAGGACAGATACGCAGTATTTT
CASSRALAGRTDTQYF
>TRBV27|-|TRBJ1-2|-
TGTGCCAGCAGTTGGGGCCTAAACTATGGCTACACCTTC
CASSWGLNYGYTF
>TRBV11-2|-|TRBJ1-1|-
TGTGCCAGCAGCTTATTTCGCGCAGGGGCGGGTACTGAAGCTTTCTTT
CASSLFRAGAGTEAFF
>TRBV7-9|-|TRBJ2-7|-
TGTGCCAGCAGCTTAGAGGAGACCGTCTCCTACGAGCAGTACTTC
CASSLEETVSYEQYF
>TRBV29-1|TRBD1|TRBJ1-2|-
TGCAGCGCCGCGGGACAGGGGAGTTGGGGCTACACCTTC
CSAAGQGSWGYTF
>TRBV2|-|TRBJ1-1|-
TGTGCCAGCAGTGACTGGAACACTGAAGCTTTCTTT
CASSDWNTEAFF
>TRBV7-4|-|TRBJ1-6|few
TGTGCCAGCAGCTCCCGGGACCGAAGCAGCTCCTATAATTCACCCCTCCACTTT
CASSSRDRSSSYNSPLHF